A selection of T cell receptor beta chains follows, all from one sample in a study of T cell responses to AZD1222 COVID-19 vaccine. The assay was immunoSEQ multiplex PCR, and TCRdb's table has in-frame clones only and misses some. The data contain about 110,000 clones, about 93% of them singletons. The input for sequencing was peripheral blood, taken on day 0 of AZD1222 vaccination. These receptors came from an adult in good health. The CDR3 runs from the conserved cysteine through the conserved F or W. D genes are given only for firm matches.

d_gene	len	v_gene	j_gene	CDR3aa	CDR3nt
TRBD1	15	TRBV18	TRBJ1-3	CASSPDRGDRNTIYF	TGTGCCAGCTCACCTGACAGGGGCGATAGGAACACCATATATTTT
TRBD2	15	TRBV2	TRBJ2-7	CASTTRGLAGGEQYF	TGTGCCAGCACTACCCGGGGACTAGCGGGGGGCGAGCAGTACTTC
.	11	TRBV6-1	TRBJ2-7	CASSETGSQDF	TGTGCCAGCAGTGAGACAGGTTCGCAAGATTTC
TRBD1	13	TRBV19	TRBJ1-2	CASSIGTGYGYTF	TGTGCCAGTAGTATCGGGACAGGCTATGGCTACACCTTC
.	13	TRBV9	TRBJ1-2	CASSVPGRGGYTF	TGTGCCAGCAGCGTACCCGGGAGGGGTGGCTACACCTTC
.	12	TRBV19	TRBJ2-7	CASKSTGNEQYF	TGTGCCAGTAAAAGCACAGGGAACGAGCAGTACTTC
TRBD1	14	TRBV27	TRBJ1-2	CASRGTGFNYGYTF	TGTGCCAGCAGAGGGACAGGGTTTAACTATGGCTACACCTTC
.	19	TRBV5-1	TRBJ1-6	CASSLHPLRAPFYNSPLHF	TGCGCCAGCAGCCTACACCCCCTCAGGGCACCTTTCTATAATTCACCCCTCCACTTT
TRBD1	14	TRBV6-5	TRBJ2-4	CASSSGQGGDIQYF	TGTGCCAGCAGTTCGGGACAGGGAGGGGACATTCAGTACTTC
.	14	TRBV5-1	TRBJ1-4	CASRDRPTNEKLFF	TGCGCCAGCAGGGACAGACCAACTAATGAAAAACTGTTTTTT
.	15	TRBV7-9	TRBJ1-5	CASSGSGGANQPQHF	TGTGCCAGCAGCGGAAGCGGGGGGGCCAATCAGCCCCAGCATTTT
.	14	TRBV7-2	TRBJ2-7	CASSLSHRGGEQYF	TGTGCCAGCAGCCTAAGCCACAGGGGAGGCGAGCAGTACTTC
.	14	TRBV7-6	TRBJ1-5	CASSLGDGAQPQHF	TGTGCCAGCAGCTTAGGAGATGGGGCCCAGCCCCAGCATTTT
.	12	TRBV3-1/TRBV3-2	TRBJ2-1	CASSQRTDEQFF	TGTGCCAGCAGCCAGCGCACGGATGAGCAGTTCTTC
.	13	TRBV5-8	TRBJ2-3	CAGKGMGRVTQYF	TGTGCCGGCAAAGGAATGGGTCGAGTTACGCAGTATTTT
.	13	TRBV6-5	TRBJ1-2	CASSSPGHYGYTF	TGTGCCAGCAGTAGCCCAGGGCACTATGGCTACACCTTC
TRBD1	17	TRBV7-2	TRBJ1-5	CASSHGQGWYSNQPQHF	TGTGCCAGCAGCCACGGACAGGGGTGGTATAGCAATCAGCCCCAGCATTTT
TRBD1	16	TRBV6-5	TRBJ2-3	CASSYSTGVGTDTQYF	TGTGCCAGCAGTTACTCAACAGGGGTTGGCACAGATACGCAGTATTTT
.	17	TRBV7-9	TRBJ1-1	CASRQHPRLGGNTEAFF	TGTGCCAGCAGGCAGCATCCCCGGTTAGGGGGGAACACTGAAGCTTTCTTT
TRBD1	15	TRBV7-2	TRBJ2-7	CASSSAGGNYYEQYF	TGTGCCAGCAGCTCCGCAGGGGGAAACTATTACGAGCAGTACTTC
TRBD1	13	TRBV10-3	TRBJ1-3	CAIRDRERTTIYF	TGTGCCATCCGCGACAGGGAGAGGACCACCATATATTTT
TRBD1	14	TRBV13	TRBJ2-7	CASSLGQGDYEQYF	TGTGCCAGCAGCCTAGGGCAGGGGGACTACGAGCAGTACTTC
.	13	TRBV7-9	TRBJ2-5	CASSSGYQETQYF	TGTGCCAGCAGCTCGGGGTACCAAGAGACCCAGTACTTC
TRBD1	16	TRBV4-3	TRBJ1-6	CASSQEPGTGGAPLHF	TGCGCCAGCAGCCAAGAACCCGGGACAGGGGGCGCGCCCCTCCACTTT
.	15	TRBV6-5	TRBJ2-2	CASNPGRSGTGELFF	TGTGCCAGCAACCCTGGAAGGTCAGGCACCGGGGAGCTGTTTTTT
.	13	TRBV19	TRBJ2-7	CASSPGVVGEQYF	TGTGCCAGTAGTCCCGGGGTAGTCGGCGAGCAGTACTTC
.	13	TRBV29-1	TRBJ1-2	CSVEDRRVRGYTF	TGCAGCGTTGAAGATCGTAGGGTACGGGGCTACACCTTC
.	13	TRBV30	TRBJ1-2	CAWSVQGFYGYTF	TGTGCCTGGAGTGTACAGGGTTTCTATGGCTACACCTTC
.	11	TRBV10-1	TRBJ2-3	CAREGGYTQYF	TGCGCCAGAGAAGGAGGGTATACGCAGTATTTT
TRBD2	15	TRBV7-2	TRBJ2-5	CASSWGGSDQETQYF	TGTGCCAGCAGCTGGGGAGGGTCGGACCAAGAGACCCAGTACTTC
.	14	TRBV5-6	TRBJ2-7	CASSFTGLTYEQYF	TGTGCCAGCAGCTTTACAGGGCTTACCTACGAGCAGTACTTC
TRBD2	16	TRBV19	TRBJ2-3	CASSVTSGGYTDTQYF	TGTGCCAGTAGTGTGACTAGCGGGGGGTACACAGATACGCAGTATTTT
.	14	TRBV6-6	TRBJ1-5	CASSRDNDNQPQHF	TGTGCCAGCAGCCGGGACAACGACAATCAGCCCCAGCATTTT
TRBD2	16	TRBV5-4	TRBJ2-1	CASSDSGTSGGAEQFF	TGTGCCAGCAGCGACTCCGGGACTAGTGGTGGCGCTGAGCAGTTCTTC
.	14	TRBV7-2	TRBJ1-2	CASSPPGMAYGYTF	TGTGCCAGCAGCCCGCCAGGGATGGCCTATGGCTACACCTTC
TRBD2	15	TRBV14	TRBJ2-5	CASSNSGGLQETQYF	TGTGCCAGCAGCAATAGCGGGGGGCTCCAAGAGACCCAGTACTTC
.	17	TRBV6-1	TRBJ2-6	CASSVRTLGSGANVLTF	TGTGCCAGCAGTGTCAGGACCCTCGGGTCTGGGGCCAACGTCCTGACTTTC
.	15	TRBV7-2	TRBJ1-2	CASSPPGGGRYGYTF	TGTGCCAGCAGCCCCCCGGGGGGGGGAAGGTATGGCTACACCTTC
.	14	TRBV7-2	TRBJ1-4	CASSRGQGIEKLFF	TGTGCCAGCAGCCGGGGTCAGGGTATTGAAAAACTGTTTTTT
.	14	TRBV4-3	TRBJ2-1	CASSQDSSRNEQFF	TGCGCCAGCAGCCAAGATTCTAGTAGGAATGAGCAGTTCTTC